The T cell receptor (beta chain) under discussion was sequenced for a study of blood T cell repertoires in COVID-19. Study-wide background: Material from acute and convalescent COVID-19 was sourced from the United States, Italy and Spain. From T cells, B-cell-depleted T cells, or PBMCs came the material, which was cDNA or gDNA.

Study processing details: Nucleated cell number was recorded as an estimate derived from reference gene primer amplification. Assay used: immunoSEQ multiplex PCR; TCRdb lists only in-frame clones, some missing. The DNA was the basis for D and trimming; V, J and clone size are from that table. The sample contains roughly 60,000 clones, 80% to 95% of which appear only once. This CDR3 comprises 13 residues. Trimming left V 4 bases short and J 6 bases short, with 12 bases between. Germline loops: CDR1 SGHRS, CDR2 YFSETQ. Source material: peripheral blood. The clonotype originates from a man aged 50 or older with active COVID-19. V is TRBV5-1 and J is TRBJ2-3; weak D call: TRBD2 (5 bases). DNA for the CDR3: TGCGCCAGCAGCCGCCCGGAGGTGGATACGCAGTATTTT. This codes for CASSRPEVDTQYF.